The 27 T cell receptor beta chains in this list originate from one sample, sequenced in a study of blood T cells in healthy people across ages. A J-beta primer mix and a sample-barcoded 5' primer were used in a second PCR of about 6 to 12 cycles. TCRdb re-called the 5' RACE reads through MiXCR, storing one row per CDR3 protein. The sample carries roughly 1,500,000 distinct CDR3 sequences, around 36% recorded once. Sequenced material: blood. The origin of the receptors is a woman in her 30s in good health.

The rearrangement joins TRBV27 to TRBJ2-3; possibly TRBD1 or TRBD2 for D (6 bases each). V lost 5 bases and J 6 bases, leaving 12 bases between the germline ends. The CDR3 is 13 residues long. Germline V gene lookup returns CDR1 MNHEY and CDR2 SMNVEV (reference sequence). The CDR3 loop is CASSNRGGDTQYF. CDR3 DNA: TGTGCCAGCAGTAACCGAGGGGGGGATACGCAGTATTTT.

This chain joins TRBV2 and TRBJ2-5, with a possible D match to TRBD2 (6 bases). Matching the DNA end better, TRBJ2-4 makes the J call doubtful. The germline gives CDR1 SNHLY, CDR2 FYNNEI. The CDR3 has 13 residues. Written as DNA, the CDR3 is TGTGCCAGCAGCTTGGCGGGATCAAACATTCAGTACTTC. Amino acid sequence: CASSLAGSNIQYF.

The chain recombines TRBV29-1 with TRBJ1-1, with 11 bases aligning to TRBD1. V shed 8 bases, J shed 3 bases, and the junction held 14 bases outside the gene matches. CDR1 is SQVTM and CDR2 is ANQGSEA in the germline V gene. The CDR3 covers 16 residues. The CDR3 DNA follows: TGCAGCACTGACGGGACAGGGGGTATCGGGTACACTGAAGCTTTCTTT. Translated: CSTDGTGGIGYTEAFF.

The chain links TRBV4-1 to TRBJ1-1, with 7 positions matching TRBD1. Germline V CDR1 and CDR2: MGHRA, YSYEKL. Germline trimming cut 4 bases from V and 5 bases from J; bases unmatched to any gene: 10. The CDR3 is made up of 15 amino acids. CDR3 DNA: TGCGCCAGCAGCCCCGCAGGGGGGGCGTGGACTGAAGCTTTCTTT. Translated, it gives CASSPAGGAWTEAFF.

This clonotype has just a few counts. The chain recombines TRBV24-1 with TRBJ2-1; D perhaps matches TRBD2 (5 bases). From germline, CDR1 is KGHDR and CDR2 SFDVKD. Between the trimmed V and J ends, which lost 0 bases and 10 bases, there was a span of 9 bases. The CDR3 runs to 13 residues. In nucleotides, the CDR3 is TGTGCCACCAGTGATTTGCACGGCGGGGAGCAGTTCTTC. It yields the protein CATSDLHGGEQFF.

The rearrangement uses TRBV7-2 and TRBJ1-1; D call uncertain. Germline CDR1 and CDR2: SGHTA and FQGNSA. The CDR3 loop spans 15 amino acids. Deletions cut 0 bases from V and 5 bases from J, with 13 bases between. CDR3 amino acids: CASSLAPTLGTEAFF. CDR3 sequence (DNA): TGTGCCAGCAGCTTAGCTCCAACGCTTGGGACTGAAGCTTTCTTT.

The sample holds a few counts of this clonotype. V gene TRBV7-9 combines with J gene TRBJ2-5, with a possible D match to TRBD1 (6 bases). Germline V gives CDR1 SEHNR, CDR2 FQNEAQ (reference sequence). The CDR3 sequence is 13 residues long. The V and J ends lost 10 bases and 5 bases respectively, with 17 bases between them. The chain's CDR3 is CATMPTGRETQYF. The CDR3 DNA is TGTGCCACCATGCCGACAGGACGGGAGACCCAGTACTTC.

This clonotype was detected only a few times. V usage is TRBV20-1 and J usage is TRBJ1-1, with D perhaps matching TRBD1 (5 bases). This CDR3 is built from 13 residues. Trimming removed 1 base from V and 5 bases from J, with 11 bases in between. Looked up from germline, CDR1 is DFQATT and CDR2 is SNEGSKA (reference sequence). CDR3 residues: CSARAPGITEAFF. The CDR3 DNA reads TGCAGTGCTAGAGCGCCAGGGATTACTGAAGCTTTCTTT.

V gene TRBV9 combines with J gene TRBJ1-2; D is perhaps TRBD1 (5 bases). V lost 6 bases to trimming and J lost 3 bases, with 12 bases between them. The CDR3 extends over 13 amino acids. Germline CDR1 SGDLS, CDR2 YYNGEE. In DNA form, the CDR3 reads TGTGCCAGCAACGGAGGGACGGACTATGGCTACACCTTC. Its protein product is CASNGGTDYGYTF. Combining the CDR3 with reference TRBV9 and TRBJ1-2 gives the whole variable domain DSGVTQTPKHLITATGQRVTLRCSPRSGDLSVYWYQQSLDQGLQFLIQYYNGEERAKGNILERFSAQQFPDLHSELNLSSLELGDSALYFCASNGGTDYGYTFGSGTRLTVV.

There are a few counts of this clonotype. The rearrangement joins TRBV4-1 to TRBJ2-2; no reliable D call. V lost 3 bases, J lost 5 bases, and 10 bases lay in between. This CDR3 region has 14 residues. Germline CDR1 is MGHRA and CDR2 is YSYEKL. The chain's CDR3 is CASSQGPVTGELFF. The DNA for the CDR3 is TGCGCCAGCAGCCAGGGCCCCGTGACCGGGGAGCTGTTTTTT.

This clonotype has just one count. The rearrangement uses TRBV20-1 and TRBJ2-6; D gene unclear. This CDR3 region has 15 residues. V gave up 0 bases and J gave up 1 base, with 7 bases separating them. Germline V gene lookup returns CDR1 DFQATT and CDR2 SNEGSKA (reference sequence). This chain's CDR3 is CSARDQRSGANVLTF. The DNA of the CDR3 is TGCAGTGCTAGAGATCAACGTTCTGGGGCCAACGTCCTGACTTTC.

The chain has TRBV7-8 and TRBJ2-2; 12 positions agree with TRBD1. Germline CDR1 reads SGHVS; CDR2 reads FQNEAQ. The CDR3 is 16 residues long. With V trimmed by 8 bases and J by 7 bases, 11 bases remained unmatched. The CDR3, as DNA: TGTGCCAGCGGACCATCCGGGACAGGGGGCATCGGGGAGCTGTTTTTT. Its protein product is CASGPSGTGGIGELFF.

This clonotype was observed a handful of times. This rearrangement joins TRBV20-1 to TRBJ2-3; D not certain. The V and J ends lost 2 bases and 2 bases respectively, with 8 bases between them. CDR1 and CDR2 from the germline V gene are DFQATT and SNEGSKA (reference sequence). This CDR3 is built from 13 residues. CDR3 amino acids: CSARNQITDTQYF. CDR3 nucleotide sequence: TGCAGTGCTAGAAACCAGATCACAGATACGCAGTATTTT.

This clonotype appeared a few times. The rearrangement links TRBV5-1 to TRBJ2-3; 13 positions agree with TRBD2. CDR1 and CDR2 (germline): SGHRS, YFSETQ. The V gene end was trimmed by 3 bases and the J gene end by 0 bases; junction bases not matched to a gene: 7. The CDR3 contains 18 residues. CDR3 in amino acids: CASSSRLAGGLSTDTQYF. The CDR3 bases are TGCGCCAGCAGCTCCCGACTAGCGGGGGGACTAAGCACAGATACGCAGTATTTT.

This clonotype was counted only a few times. This chain connects TRBV7-8 to TRBJ2-7, with a tentative D call TRBD2 (6 bases). CDR3 size: 19 residues. Germline V gives CDR1 SGHVS, CDR2 FQNEAQ. The V and J ends lost 0 bases and 0 bases respectively, with 21 bases between them. CDR3 sequence (DNA): TGTGCCAGCAGCTTAGCCGGTCTCAGAGGTTTCGGGAGCTCCTACGAGCAGTACTTC. Translated: CASSLAGLRGFGSSYEQYF.

The table lists this clonotype with a few counts. Relative to the germline gene, one junction end is altered; a read error may explain this. V usage is TRBV7-3 and J usage is TRBJ2-5; TRBD2 might be the D (6 bases). Germline V gives CDR1 SGHTA, CDR2 FQGTGA. The CDR3 is 12 residues long. CDR3 sequence reads: CASSLDRETRYF. The CDR3 nucleotides read TGTGCCAGCAGCTTAGATCGGGAGACCCGGTACTTC.

The chain combines TRBV5-1 with TRBJ1-1; the D gene is possibly TRBD1 (6 bases). There are 14 residues in the CDR3. Trimming pared 3 bases from V and 0 bases from J, leaving 9 bases between. Per the germline V gene, CDR1 is SGHRS and CDR2 is YFSETQ. The CDR3 sequence: CASSSDRLNTEAFF. The CDR3 DNA sequence: TGCGCCAGCAGCTCGGACAGACTGAACACTGAAGCTTTCTTT.

This chain uses TRBV7-3 with TRBJ2-1; TRBD1 matches at 9 bases. Germline V gene data show CDR1 as SGHTA and CDR2 as FQGTGA. Unmatched junction bases numbered 12, after V lost 5 bases and J lost 4 bases. This CDR3 comprises 17 residues. CDR3 in amino acids: CASSPRLPGQGYNEQFF. The CDR3 region has the DNA TGTGCCAGCAGCCCTAGACTGCCGGGACAGGGTTACAATGAGCAGTTCTTC.

V and J are TRBV2 and TRBJ1-2; weak D call: TRBD1 (6 bases). This CDR3 is built from 15 residues. V was clipped by 1 base and J by 7 bases, with 16 bases between them. Per germline, CDR1 SNHLY and CDR2 FYNNEI. The chain's CDR3 is CASSEVGAKPFGYTF. DNA of the CDR3: TGTGCCAGCAGTGAAGTGGGGGCCAAGCCCTTTGGCTACACCTTC.

Ten or more counts support this clonotype. The chain uses TRBV7-3 and TRBJ2-5, with 8 bases matching TRBD1. The CDR3 spans 13 residues. Per the germline V gene, CDR1 is SGHTA and CDR2 is FQGTGA. V shed 5 bases and J 7 bases; nucleotides not matched to a gene: 6. For the CDR3, the DNA is TGTGCCAGCAGCCCGACAGGGGTTGGGACCCAGTACTTC. Protein product: CASSPTGVGTQYF.

This chain connects TRBV11-2 to TRBJ2-7; 7 nucleotides agree with TRBD1. J lost 3 bases, V lost 1 base, and 9 bases had no gene match. This CDR3 is built from 16 residues. CDR1 and CDR2 from the germline V gene are SGHAT and FQNNGV. This CDR3 is CASSLGFRAGGYEQYF. The CDR3 DNA reads as TGTGCCAGCAGCTTAGGATTTAGGGCAGGGGGCTACGAGCAGTACTTC. Supplemented by reference TRBV11-2 and TRBJ2-7, the full variable domain reads EAGVAQSPRYKIIEKRQSVAFWCNPISGHATLYWYQQILGQGPKLLIQFQNNGVVDDSQLPKDRFSAERLKGVDSTLKIQPAKLEDSAVYLCASSLGFRAGGYEQYFGPGTRLTVT.

The chain employs TRBV6-1 and TRBJ2-1; D is unresolved. The ends were cut back, 7 bases at V and 2 bases at J, with 15 bases in the middle. CDR1 is MNHNS, CDR2 SASEGT, per germline. This CDR3 comprises 15 residues. Written as DNA, the CDR3 is TGTGCCAGCATCCCCTCCTCAACTCCCTACAATGAGCAGTTCTTC. Translation: CASIPSSTPYNEQFF.

This clonotype was seen once. This rearrangement joins TRBV25-1 to TRBJ2-1; 11 positions match TRBD2. Germline CDR1 reads MGHDK; CDR2 reads SYGVNS. This CDR3 comprises 16 residues. Trimming at V came to 6 bases and at J to 7 bases, leaving 11 bases not matched to a gene. The CDR3 sequence: CASRATGTSGLNEQFF. The CDR3 DNA is TGTGCCAGCAGAGCTACCGGGACTAGCGGCCTTAATGAGCAGTTCTTC.

The chain carries TRBV5-1 and TRBJ2-1, with D hard to call. The ends were cut back, 2 bases at V and 7 bases at J, with 13 bases in the middle. CDR1 is SGHRS, CDR2 YFSETQ, per germline. The CDR3 contains 14 residues. The CDR3 reads CASSFGYSANEQFF. CDR3 coding DNA: TGCGCCAGCAGCTTTGGTTATTCGGCAAATGAGCAGTTCTTC.

V usage is TRBV7-2 and J usage is TRBJ1-1, with 8 bases identical to TRBD1. Germline lookup yields CDR1 SGHTA and CDR2 FQGNSA. There are 13 residues in the CDR3. Losses at the gene ends were 2 bases for V and 11 bases for J; bases not matched to a gene: 7. The CDR3 region has the DNA TGTGCCAGCAGCTTACAGGGGGCTGGAGGGGCTTTCTTT. Protein: CASSLQGAGGAFF.

The genes are TRBV10-3 and TRBJ1-1; D is uncertain. Trimming shortened V by 8 bases and J by 2 bases, and 6 bases separated the two germline ends. This CDR3 comprises 11 residues. CDR1 ENHRY and CDR2 SYGVKD come from the germline V gene. The CDR3: CAIGRNTEAFF. CDR3 in DNA: TGTGCCATCGGCCGAAACACTGAAGCTTTCTTT.

This clonotype was seen only once. This may come from a read error, since a much larger clone is one base off. The J gene is TRBJ2-5, the V gene TRBV10-3; D remains ambiguous. V was trimmed by 2 bases and J by 3 bases, leaving 7 bases between them. In germline, CDR1 is ENHRY, CDR2 SYGVKD. The CDR3 sequence is 13 residues long. CDR3 nucleotides: TGTGCCATCAGTGAGAGACGGAAAGAGACCCAGTACTTC. Translating it yields CAISERRKETQYF.